These 31 T cell receptor beta chains originate from one sample sequenced in a study of shared clonotypes between healthy human individuals (dated by TCRdb to the early 2020s). Library preparation was by the immunoSEQ multiplex PCR assay. TCRdb provides this immuneACCESS table in a form limited to in-frame rearrangements. Some clones are lacking; in checked studies, under half of them reflect an unresolved V gene, and why the rest are absent is not known. This sample holds about 1 million clones; 60% to 80% were observed only once. Approximately 1.5% of the sample comes from the top ten. The sequenced material came from memory CD4+ T cells sorted from blood. Reading the label with the study, this specimen's cell subset or site is: CD45RA-negative fraction. The receptors originated from a man between 18 and 29 years old in good health.

The chain couples TRBV7-3 to TRBJ1-1, with D hard to call. Trimming removed 1 base from V and 2 bases from J, with 11 bases in between. Germline CDR1 is SGHTA and CDR2 is FQGTGA. This CDR3 spans 15 amino acids. The DNA for the CDR3 is TGTGCCAGCAGCTTAAGTTCCGACTTTAACACTGAAGCTTTCTTT. As protein: CASSLSSDFNTEAFF.

CDR3 in amino acids: CASSLGDRPLSEQYF. The CDR3 DNA sequence: TGTGCCAGCAGCTTGGGGGACAGGCCCTTGAGCGAGCAGTACTTC. The chain carries TRBV5-6 and TRBJ2-7; 8 bases match TRBD1. The J segment lost 6 bases and the V segment lost 0 bases, leaving 8 bases of the junction unmatched. The CDR3 length is 15 residues. Per germline, CDR1 SGHDT and CDR2 YYEEEE. Together with reference TRBV5-6 and TRBJ2-7, the CDR3 gives the full variable domain: DAGVTQSPTHLIKTRGQQVTLRCSPKSGHDTVSWYQQALGQGPQFIFQYYEEEERQRGNFPDRFSGHQFPNYSSELNVNALLLGDSALYLCASSLGDRPLSEQYFGPGTRLTVT.

The J gene is TRBJ1-6, the V gene TRBV25-1; D may be TRBD1 (6 bases). The germline V gene has CDR1 MGHDK and CDR2 SYGVNS. The germline V and J ends were trimmed by 6 bases and 3 bases, with 15 bases remaining between them. CDR3 length: 16 amino acids. The CDR3 region has the DNA TGTGCCAGCAGCCAAAGCAGGGGCGTCTATAATTCACCCCTCCACTTT. Its protein is CASSQSRGVYNSPLHF.

The table lists this clone with a few counts. This rearrangement joins TRBV7-2 to TRBJ2-1; 9 nucleotides align to TRBD1. Trimming removed 5 bases from V and 7 bases from J; junction bases left unmatched: 9. The CDR3 length is 15 residues. Germline V gives CDR1 SGHTA, CDR2 FQGNSA. The CDR3 sequence is CASSEVGTGRNEQFF. The CDR3 nucleotides read TGTGCCAGCAGCGAGGTGGGGACAGGGCGTAATGAGCAGTTCTTC.

This clone was seen more than once but under ten times. The same CDR3 is also encoded by other DNA sequences in this sample. The gene calls are TRBV6-5 and TRBJ2-2, with 11 nucleotides matching TRBD2. The CDR3 totals 16 residues. V dropped 3 bases and J dropped 3; count of bases not matched to a gene: 3. Germline lookup yields CDR1 MNHEY and CDR2 SVGAGI. CDR3 sequence: CASSYSGGADTGELFF. DNA of the CDR3: TGTGCCAGCAGTTATAGCGGGGGGGCCGACACCGGGGAGCTGTTTTTT.

The chain recombines TRBV2 with TRBJ1-5, with D uncertain. The CDR3 is 14 residues long. V was cut by 5 bases and J by 4 bases, with 12 bases left in between. Germline CDR1 reads SNHLY; CDR2 reads FYNNEI. CDR3 sequence reads: CASSSTWTNQPQHF. The CDR3 coding sequence is TGTGCCAGCAGTTCTACTTGGACGAATCAGCCCCAGCATTTT.

This chain links TRBV5-6 with TRBJ2-3; TRBD1 matches at 7 bases. Germline V gives CDR1 SGHDT, CDR2 YYEEEE. Germline trimming cut 4 bases from V and 3 bases from J; bases unmatched to any gene: 5. The CDR3 totals 14 residues. The CDR3 DNA sequence: TGTGCCAGCAGCCCGACAGGGTTTACAGATACGCAGTATTTT. Its protein product is CASSPTGFTDTQYF.

This clone occurred a few times. The chain is built from TRBV4-1 and TRBJ2-3; D may correspond to TRBD1 or TRBD2 (5 bases each). V lost 3 bases and J lost 1, with 5 bases in between. The CDR3 contains 13 residues. From germline, CDR1 is MGHRA and CDR2 YSYEKL. The CDR3 loop reads CASSQGRTDTQYF. Here the CDR3 DNA reads TGCGCCAGCAGCCAGGGACGCACAGATACGCAGTATTTT.

About this clone: A far larger clone lies a single base away; this is likely a read error. Other DNA sequences within the sample encode an identical CDR3. The V gene is TRBV30, the J gene TRBJ1-4; D is unclear. The CDR3 runs to 14 residues. The V gene's germline CDR1 is GTSNPN and CDR2 SVGIG (reference sequence). CDR3 residues: CAWRFAGNNEKLFF. In DNA form, the CDR3 reads TGTGCCTGGAGATTTGCAGGAAATAATGAAAAGCTGTTTTTT.

The V and J genes are TRBV10-3 and TRBJ2-1; possibly TRBD2 for D (6 bases). Trimming stripped 8 bases from V and 12 bases from J, with 17 bases between. This CDR3 comprises 12 residues. The germline V gene has CDR1 ENHRY and CDR2 SYGVKD. In DNA form, the CDR3 reads TGTGCCATCGGGAGGCCGGGGGATCGGCAGTTCTTC. Translation: CAIGRPGDRQFF.

This sequence joins TRBV5-1 and TRBJ2-2; 7 bases align to TRBD1. The CDR3 runs 15 residues. Trimming removed 4 bases from V and 3 bases from J; junction bases left unmatched: 6. The germline V gene encodes CDR1 SGHRS and CDR2 YFSETQ. The CDR3 bases are TGCGCCAGCAGCCACCCCGACAGGGACACCGGGGAGCTGTTTTTT. Translated: CASSHPDRDTGELFF.

V usage is TRBV29-1 and J usage is TRBJ2-1; D is unclear. The V end lost 2 bases, the J end lost 5 bases, and 4 bases lay between the germline ends. The germline CDR1 and CDR2 sequences are SQVTM and ANQGSEA. CDR3 length: 11 residues. The CDR3 DNA reads TGCAGCGTTGAAAGGAACAATGAGCAGTTCTTC. Protein: CSVERNNEQFF.

Many counts were recorded for this clone. The chain carries TRBV7-2 and TRBJ2-5, with a possible D match to TRBD1 (5 bases). The CDR3 is made up of 13 amino acids. V gave up 6 bases and J gave up 1 base, with 9 bases separating them. CDR1 SGHTA and CDR2 FQGNSA come from the germline V gene. The chain's CDR3 is CASSKGFQETQYF. Written as DNA, the CDR3 is TGTGCCAGCAGTAAGGGGTTCCAAGAGACCCAGTACTTC. The entire variable domain, with the rest obtained from reference TRBV7-2 and TRBJ2-5, is as follows: GAGVSQSPSNKVTEKGKDVELRCDPISGHTALYWYRQSLGQGLEFLIYFQGNSAPDKSGLPSDRFSAERTGGSVSTLTIQRTQQEDSAVYLCASSKGFQETQYFGPGTRLLVL.

The chain is built from TRBV5-8 and TRBJ2-2, with 10 bases matching TRBD2. CDR1 SGHTS and CDR2 YDEGEE come from the germline V gene. V trimming: 2 bases; J trimming: 6 bases; junction bases outside the gene matches: 7. This CDR3 has 16 residues. The CDR3 reads CASSFRTSGLSGELFF. The CDR3 nucleotides are TGTGCCAGCAGCTTCCGGACTAGCGGCTTGTCCGGGGAGCTGTTTTTT.

A word on this clone: Other DNA sequences in the sample encode the same CDR3. The chain is built from TRBV28 and TRBJ2-1, with D hard to call. V was clipped by 3 bases and J by 2 bases, with 8 bases between them. The CDR3 runs to 14 residues. The germline gives CDR1 MDHEN, CDR2 SYDVKM. The CDR3 sequence: CASSFGGTYNEQFF. The CDR3 DNA follows: TGTGCCAGCAGTTTCGGCGGTACCTACAATGAGCAGTTCTTC.

The chain combines TRBV28 with TRBJ1-2; weak D call: TRBD1 (5 bases). CDR1 MDHEN and CDR2 SYDVKM come from the germline V gene. Trimming pared 7 bases from V and 2 bases from J, leaving 14 bases between. This CDR3 has 14 amino acids. CDR3 sequence: CASNMGHGNYGYTF. The DNA of the CDR3 is TGTGCCAGCAACATGGGGCACGGAAACTATGGCTACACCTTC.

The V and J genes are TRBV5-1 and TRBJ2-2; the D gene is possibly TRBD2 (6 bases). The V gene's germline CDR1 is SGHRS and CDR2 YFSETQ. This CDR3 spans 14 amino acids. The germline V and J ends were trimmed by 0 bases and 7 bases, with 10 bases remaining between them. CDR3 bases: TGCGCCAGCAGCTTGGCTAGGGAGGTCGGGGAGCTGTTTTTT. It translates to CASSLAREVGELFF.

The chain is built from TRBV28 and TRBJ1-6; D is perhaps TRBD1 (5 bases). The germline CDR1 and CDR2 sequences are MDHEN and SYDVKM. The CDR3 totals 17 residues. V lost 4 bases to trimming and J lost 2 bases, with 15 bases between them. CDR3 loop: CASSSPGNPTYNSPLHF. CDR3 in DNA: TGTGCCAGCAGTTCGCCAGGGAATCCGACCTATAATTCACCCCTCCACTTT.

This clone was picked up a small number of times. CDR3 coding DNA: TGTGCCAGCAGTGAGGCGGTAAACTCCTATAATTCACCCCTCCACTTT. The encoded protein is CASSEAVNSYNSPLHF. V usage is TRBV6-1 and J usage is TRBJ1-6, with D hard to call. V was trimmed by 3 bases and J by 0 bases, leaving 9 bases between them. Germline-derived CDR1 and CDR2 are MNHNS and SASEGT. The CDR3 is 16 amino acids.

This clone was picked up one time. This chain joins TRBV29-1 and TRBJ2-1; D may be TRBD1 or TRBD2 (5 bases each). V lost 6 bases and J lost 7, with 22 bases in between. Germline V CDR1 and CDR2: SQVTM, ANQGSEA. There are 15 residues in the CDR3. The CDR3 protein is CSVGLLTGPGNEQFF. In nucleotides, the CDR3 is TGCAGCGTGGGGCTATTGACGGGGCCTGGTAATGAGCAGTTCTTC.

This clone was recorded once. This chain links TRBV11-2 with TRBJ2-3; D is ambiguous. This CDR3 is built from 14 residues. Trimming removed 1 base at V and 4 bases at J, with 9 bases between. Germline V gives CDR1 SGHAT, CDR2 FQNNGV. In nucleotides, the CDR3 is TGTGCCAGCAGCTTAGCACTCGTGGCAGATACGCAGTATTTT. Its protein is CASSLALVADTQYF.

This rearrangement joins TRBV2 to TRBJ1-1; 7 positions match TRBD1. There are 13 residues in the CDR3. Germline V lookup: CDR1 SNHLY, CDR2 FYNNEI. The ends lost 10 bases at V and 4 bases at J; junction bases unmatched: 9. The CDR3 protein is CATVGRGGTEAFF. The CDR3 nucleotides read TGTGCCACAGTAGGCAGGGGGGGCACTGAAGCTTTCTTT. The whole variable domain, filled in from reference TRBV2 and TRBJ1-1, reads EPEVTQTPSHQVTQMGQEVILRCVPISNHLYFYWYRQILGQKVEFLVSFYNNEISEKSEIFDDQFSVERPDGSNFTLKIRSTKLEDSAMYFCATVGRGGTEAFFGQGTRLTVV.

The chain employs TRBV9 and TRBJ2-2, with 8 bases identical to TRBD2. The CDR3 consists of 15 residues. Germline V gene sequence: CDR1 SGDLS, CDR2 YYNGEE. J gave up 4 bases and V 3 bases, and 5 bases lay outside the gene matches. The CDR3 coding sequence is TGTGCCAGCAGCGGCCGGGGGGGTTCCACCGGGGAGCTGTTTTTT. Residues: CASSGRGGSTGELFF.

With respect to this clone: Different DNA sequences within this sample yield the same CDR3. The J gene is TRBJ2-2, the V gene TRBV6-5, with D possibly TRBD2 on 6 matching bases. Trimming took off 6 bases at V and 1 base at J, with 9 bases between the two ends. The CDR3 contains 14 residues. Germline V gene lookup returns CDR1 MNHEY and CDR2 SVGAGI. CDR3 in amino acids: CASRWGGNTGELFF. The CDR3 DNA reads TGTGCCAGCAGATGGGGAGGGAACACCGGGGAGCTGTTTTTT.

Remarks on this clone: A much larger clone lies one base from this, so it may be a read error. The CDR3 DNA follows: TGTGCCAGCAGCTCGTCCGTCGGGGAGCTGTTTTTT. Encoded protein: CASSSSVGELFF. The chain uses TRBV7-9 and TRBJ2-2; no clear D. The CDR3 runs to 12 residues. Trimming removed 4 bases at V and 7 bases at J, with 7 bases between. Germline CDR1 SEHNR, CDR2 FQNEAQ (reference sequence).

The chain joins TRBV29-1 to TRBJ1-1; TRBD1 matches 8 bases. Germline values: CDR1 SQVTM, CDR2 ANQGSEA. This CDR3 comprises 12 residues. After removal of 2 bases from V and 11 bases from J, the junction contained 7 bases not matched to a gene. For the CDR3, the DNA is TGCAGCGTTGAAAATTTGGACAGGGCCGCTTTCTTT. This translates into CSVENLDRAAFF.

V is TRBV5-5 and J is TRBJ2-1, with D unclear. Trimming shortened V by 1 base and J by 1 base, and 9 bases separated the two germline ends. CDR3 length: 15 residues. Germline lookup yields CDR1 SGHKS and CDR2 YYEKEE (reference sequence). Written as DNA, the CDR3 is TGTGCCAGCAGCTTGACCTATGGGTCCTACAATGAGCAGTTCTTC. Translating it yields CASSLTYGSYNEQFF. The full variable domain, in which reference TRBV5-5 and TRBJ2-1 provide the parts outside the CDR3, is DAGVTQSPTHLIKTRGQQVTLRCSPISGHKSVSWYQQVLGQGPQFIFQYYEKEERGRGNFPDRFSARQFPNYSSELNVNALLLGDSALYLCASSLTYGSYNEQFFGPGTRLTVL.

The rearrangement links TRBV4-2 to TRBJ2-3, with 10 bases matching TRBD2. V lost 0 bases, J lost 9 bases, and 12 bases stayed unmatched. Germline V CDR1 and CDR2: LGHNA, YNFKEQ. This CDR3 has 17 residues. The CDR3 here is CASSQERLAGAPVTQYF. The CDR3 DNA sequence: TGTGCCAGCAGCCAAGAGAGGCTAGCGGGGGCGCCTGTGACGCAGTATTTT.

A single count supports this clone. This chain uses TRBV30 with TRBJ1-1; D is perhaps TRBD1 (5 bases). The germline V and J ends were trimmed by 3 bases and 3 bases, with 11 bases remaining between them. The CDR3 runs to 13 residues. CDR1 and CDR2 from the germline V gene are GTSNPN and SVGIG (reference sequence). This chain's CDR3 is CAWRKGLDTEAFF. The DNA for the CDR3 is TGTGCCTGGAGGAAGGGGTTAGACACTGAAGCTTTCTTT.

The V call is TRBV10-2, the J call TRBJ1-5, with D tentatively TRBD1 (6 bases). Looked up from germline, CDR1 is WSHSY and CDR2 is SAAADI. The CDR3 sequence is 14 residues long. Deletions cut 0 bases from V and 4 bases from J, with 7 bases between. CDR3 region: CASSESRGNQPQHF. The CDR3 bases are TGCGCCAGCAGTGAGTCGAGGGGGAATCAGCCCCAGCATTTT.

A few counts support this clone. This chain connects TRBV5-1 to TRBJ2-1; TRBD2 matches 9 bases. The trim removed 4 bases at V and 3 bases at J, leaving 8 bases unmatched. CDR1 is SGHRS and CDR2 is YFSETQ in the germline V gene. This CDR3 spans 16 amino acids. CDR3 nucleotide sequence: TGCGCCAGCAGCCCCAAGTGGACTAGCGACTACAATGAGCAGTTCTTC. As protein: CASSPKWTSDYNEQFF.